Sequencing of this TCR beta chain was carried out in a study of blood T cell repertoires in COVID-19. At the level of the study: Sites in the United States, Italy and Spain provided acute and convalescent COVID-19 samples. Sources were T cells, B-cell-depleted T cells, or PBMCs; the material itself was cDNA or gDNA.

In the original analysis: How many nucleated cells were present was estimated from reference gene primer amplification. Clones were read by immunoSEQ multiplex PCR, and TCRdb kept only the in-frame ones, dropping some. V and J calls and clone size are given by that table; D and trimming were obtained from the DNA. The data contain 100,000 to 150,000 clones, 88% of them singletons. With 2 bases removed from V and 0 bases from J, the gap between germline ends came to 11 bases. CDR3 length: 16 residues. Germline CDR1 and CDR2: SGHKS and YYEKEE (reference sequence). J is TRBJ2-2 and V is TRBV5-5; tentative D call: TRBD2 (6 bases). Sample: peripheral blood. The TCR was taken from a human donor in a cohort sampled during active COVID-19. CDR3 protein: CASSFRPGANTGELFF. CDR3 DNA: TGTGCCAGCAGCTTCCGGCCGGGGGCGAACACCGGGGAGCTGTTTTTT. The full variable domain, with the rest looked up from reference TRBV5-5 and TRBJ2-2, is DAGVTQSPTHLIKTRGQQVTLRCSPISGHKSVSWYQQVLGQGPQFIFQYYEKEERGRGNFPDRFSARQFPNYSSELNVNALLLGDSALYLCASSFRPGANTGELFFGEGSRLTVL.